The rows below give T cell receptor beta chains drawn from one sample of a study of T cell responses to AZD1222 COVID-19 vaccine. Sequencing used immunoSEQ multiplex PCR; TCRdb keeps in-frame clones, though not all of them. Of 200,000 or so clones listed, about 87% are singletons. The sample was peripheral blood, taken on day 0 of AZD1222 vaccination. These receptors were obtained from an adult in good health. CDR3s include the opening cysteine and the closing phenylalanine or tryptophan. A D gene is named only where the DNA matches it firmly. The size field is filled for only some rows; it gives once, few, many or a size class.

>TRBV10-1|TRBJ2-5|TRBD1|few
CASSEGQGEETQYF
TGCGCCAGCAGTGAAGGACAGGGTGAAGAGACCCAGTACTTC
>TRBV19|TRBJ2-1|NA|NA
CATQDPMGKRSDEQFF
TGTGCCACCCAGGACCCGATGGGGAAGAGGAGCGATGAGCAGTTCTTC
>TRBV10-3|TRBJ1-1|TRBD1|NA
CAITSGTGVRNTEAFF
TGTGCCATCACCTCCGGGACAGGGGTACGAAACACTGAAGCTTTCTTT
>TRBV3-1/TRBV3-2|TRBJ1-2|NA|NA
CASSQDLGGGYTF
TGTGCCAGCAGCCAAGATCTTGGGGGAGGCTACACCTTC
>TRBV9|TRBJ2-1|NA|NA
CASSFRGDEQFF
TGTGCCAGCAGCTTTAGGGGGGATGAGCAGTTCTTC
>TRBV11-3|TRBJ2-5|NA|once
CASSLGQRETQYF
TGTGCCAGCAGCTTAGGTCAAAGGGAGACCCAGTACTTC
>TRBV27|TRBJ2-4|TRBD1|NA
CASSAPPDRVAKNIQYF
TGTGCCAGCAGCGCGCCCCCCGACAGGGTAGCCAAAAACATTCAGTACTTC
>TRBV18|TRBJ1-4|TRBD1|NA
CASSPSTGVRNEKLFF
TGTGCCAGCTCACCCTCAACAGGGGTTCGTAATGAAAAACTGTTTTTT
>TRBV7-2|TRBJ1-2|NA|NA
CASSLVLRANYGYTF
TGTGCCAGCAGCTTAGTGTTGAGAGCTAACTATGGCTACACCTTC
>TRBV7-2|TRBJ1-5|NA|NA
CASIRDSNQPQHF
TGTGCCAGCATTCGGGATAGCAATCAGCCCCAGCATTTT
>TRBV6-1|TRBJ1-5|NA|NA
CASSEVSGGPLVTHQHF
TGTGCCAGCAGTGAAGTATCCGGGGGCCCTCTTGTAACCCACCAGCATTTT
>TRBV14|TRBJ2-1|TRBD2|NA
CASSQPSGRARNEQFF
TGTGCCAGCAGCCAACCTAGCGGGAGGGCGAGAAATGAGCAGTTCTTC
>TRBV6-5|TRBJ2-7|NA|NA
CASSYEDRSYEQYF
TGTGCCAGCAGTTACGAGGACAGATCCTACGAGCAGTACTTC
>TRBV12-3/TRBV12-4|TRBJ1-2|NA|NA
CASSFTPRVGYTF
TGTGCCAGCAGTTTCACCCCCAGGGTCGGCTACACCTTC
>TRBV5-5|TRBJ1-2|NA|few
CASSSTSDTPIRGYTF
TGTGCCAGCAGCAGCACTTCAGACACCCCGATTAGGGGCTACACCTTC
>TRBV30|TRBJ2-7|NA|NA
CAWTRVGNEQYF
TGTGCCTGGACCAGGGTGGGTAACGAGCAGTACTTC
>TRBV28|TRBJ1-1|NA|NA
CASSYPRVGLNTEAFF
TGTGCCAGCAGTTATCCCCGGGTCGGATTGAACACTGAAGCTTTCTTT
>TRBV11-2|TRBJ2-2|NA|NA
CASSLDQAGELFF
TGTGCCAGCAGCTTAGATCAAGCCGGGGAGCTGTTTTTT
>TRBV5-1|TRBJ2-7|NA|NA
CASSRSGTDTYEQYF
TGCGCCAGCAGCCGTTCGGGGACGGACACCTACGAGCAGTACTTC
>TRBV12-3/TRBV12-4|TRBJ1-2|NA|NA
CASSPNAYGYTF
TGTGCCAGCAGTCCAAACGCCTATGGCTACACCTTC
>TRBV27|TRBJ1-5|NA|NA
CASSLSTASQPQHF
TGTGCCAGCAGTTTATCGACGGCTAGTCAGCCCCAGCATTTT
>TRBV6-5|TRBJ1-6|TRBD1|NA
CASRTGGLSSPLHF
TGTGCCAGCAGGACAGGGGGTCTGAGTTCACCCCTCCACTTT
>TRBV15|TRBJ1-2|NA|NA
CATSRDRGRVYGYTF
TGTGCCACCAGCAGAGATAGAGGCAGAGTCTATGGCTACACCTTC
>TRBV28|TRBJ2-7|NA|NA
CASSPTGGTTGLNEQYF
TGTGCCAGCAGCCCAACTGGCGGGACTACAGGGCTCAACGAGCAGTACTTC
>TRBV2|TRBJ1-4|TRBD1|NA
CASSEERTGGSEKLFF
TGTGCCAGCAGTGAAGAGCGGACAGGGGGATCTGAAAAACTGTTTTTT
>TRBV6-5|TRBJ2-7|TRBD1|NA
CASSHRGGTYEQYF
TGTGCCAGCAGTCACAGGGGTGGGACCTACGAGCAGTACTTC
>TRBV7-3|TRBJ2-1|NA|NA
CASSPKGGDEQFF
TGTGCCAGCAGCCCCAAGGGGGGGGATGAGCAGTTCTTC
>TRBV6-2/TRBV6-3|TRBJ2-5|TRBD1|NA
CASSSPTQGAEETQYF
TGTGCCAGCAGTTCCCCCACACAGGGGGCAGAAGAGACCCAGTACTTC
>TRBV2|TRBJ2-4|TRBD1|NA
CASRPETGGKNIQYF
TGTGCCAGCAGACCAGAGACAGGGGGCAAAAACATTCAGTACTTC
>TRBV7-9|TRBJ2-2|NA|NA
CASSGGANTGELFF
TGTGCCAGCAGTGGGGGAGCCAACACCGGGGAGCTGTTTTTT
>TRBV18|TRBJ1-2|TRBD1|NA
CASSPPGPQGYGYTF
TGTGCCAGCTCACCACCGGGTCCACAGGGGTATGGCTACACCTTC
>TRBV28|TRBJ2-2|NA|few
CASKGLPFAGELFF
TGTGCCAGCAAGGGACTCCCGTTTGCCGGGGAGCTGTTTTTT
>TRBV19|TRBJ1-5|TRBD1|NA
CASSISQGVNQPQHF
TGTGCCAGTAGTATAAGTCAGGGGGTAAATCAGCCCCAGCATTTT
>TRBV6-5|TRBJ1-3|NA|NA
CASGLTGRRGNTIYF
TGTGCCAGCGGATTGACAGGTCGTCGAGGAAACACCATATATTTT
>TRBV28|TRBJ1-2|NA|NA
CASSLAQDHGYTF
TGTGCCAGCAGTTTAGCGCAGGACCATGGCTACACCTTC
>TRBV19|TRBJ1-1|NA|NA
CASSIQFLNTEAFF
TGTGCCAGTAGTATTCAGTTCTTGAACACTGAAGCTTTCTTT
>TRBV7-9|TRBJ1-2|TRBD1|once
CASSRTGYGYTF
TGTGCCAGCAGCCGGACAGGCTATGGCTACACCTTC
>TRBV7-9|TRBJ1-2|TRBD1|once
CASSSRTGENYGYTF
TGTGCCAGCAGCTCCCGGACAGGGGAGAACTATGGCTACACCTTC
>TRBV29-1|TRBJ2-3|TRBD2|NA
CSVEGRAGGVTDTQYF
TGCAGCGTTGAAGGGAGAGCGGGAGGTGTTACAGATACGCAGTATTTT
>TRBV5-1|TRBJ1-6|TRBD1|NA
CASSPLGTGNSPLHF
TGCGCCAGCAGCCCGCTCGGGACAGGGAATTCACCCCTCCACTTT
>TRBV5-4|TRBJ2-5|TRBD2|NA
CASSSRLAGRETQYF
TGTGCCAGCAGCTCGCGACTAGCGGGTAGGGAGACCCAGTACTTC
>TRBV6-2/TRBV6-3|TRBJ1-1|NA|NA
CASSTAPGAKAFF
TGTGCCAGCAGTACCGCCCCCGGGGCTAAAGCTTTCTTT
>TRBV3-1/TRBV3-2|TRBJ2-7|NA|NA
CASSQGVNKGWEQYF
TGTGCCAGCAGCCAAGGGGTTAATAAGGGCTGGGAGCAGTACTTC
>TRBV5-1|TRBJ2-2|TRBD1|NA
CASSSLLTTGTNTGELFF
TGCGCCAGCAGCTCCCTGCTTACGACAGGGACGAACACCGGGGAGCTGTTTTTT
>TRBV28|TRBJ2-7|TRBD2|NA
CASSTSGGSYEQYF
TGTGCCAGCAGCACTAGCGGGGGTTCCTACGAGCAGTACTTC
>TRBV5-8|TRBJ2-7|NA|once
CASSFPGQPSYEQYF
TGTGCCAGCAGTTTTCCGGGACAACCCTCCTACGAGCAGTACTTC